One and the same sample provided the 13 T cell receptor beta chains below, sequenced in a study of human T cells and chemical hapten exposure (dated by TCRdb to the early 2020s). The meaning of the sample's time point label: patch test 3, about 24 weeks after DPC sensitization. What this sample's treatment or condition label stands for: therapeutic diphenylcyclopropenone sensitization with weekly scalp DPC. Libraries were built with RACE. TCRdb records NextSeq 500 as the sequencer. The public reads were reanalyzed by TCRdb: fastp trimming at Q25, MiXCR alignment, in-frame beta chains only. Records with the same CDR3 protein are collapsed into one entry carrying the most frequent genes and DNA. In all, the sample holds about 90,000 distinct CDR3 sequences, and roughly a tenth of those were seen once. 1% to 1.2% of the sample lies in the top ten. The starting material was whole blood, obtained in connection with sensitization to the hapten diphenylcyclopropenone (DPC). The origin of the receptors is a woman under 40 with alopecia areata. Some clones in this sample may be carry-over from other donors' samples.

This clonotype was counted a few times. The chain employs TRBV29-1 and TRBJ2-6, with no clear D. Germline V gives CDR1 SQVTM, CDR2 ANQGSEA. This CDR3 region has 12 residues. The ends were cut back, 5 bases at V and 4 bases at J, with 6 bases in the middle. The CDR3 sequence is CSVLYGANVLTF. The CDR3, as DNA: TGCAGCGTTCTATACGGGGCCAACGTCCTGACTTTC.

The J gene is TRBJ1-6, the V gene TRBV3-1, with TRBD1 as a possible D gene (6 bases). CDR3 length equals 14 residues. Germline V gene lookup returns CDR1 LGHDT and CDR2 YNNKEL (reference sequence). Trimming cost V 0 bases and J 12 bases, with 12 bases left between them. In DNA form, the CDR3 reads TGTGCCAGCAGCCAAGAGCCCACAGGGAGACCCCTCCACTTT. Its translation is CASSQEPTGRPLHF.

CDR3 DNA sequence: TGTGCCAGTACAGGACCTGGACGGCAATACAATGAGCAGTTCTTC. Its translation: CASTGPGRQYNEQFF. The chain links TRBV2 to TRBJ2-1; D may be TRBD1 (5 bases). Germline CDR1 reads SNHLY; CDR2 reads FYNNEI. The CDR3 runs to 15 residues. Deletions cut 9 bases from V and 4 bases from J, with 19 bases between.

This clonotype was found many times. This chain links TRBV20-1 with TRBJ2-7, with 8 bases lining up with TRBD2. Germline V lookup: CDR1 DFQATT, CDR2 SNEGSKA (reference sequence). Unmatched junction bases numbered 6, after V lost 4 bases and J lost 4 bases. This CDR3 has 13 amino acids. The CDR3 here is CSATIAGTYEQYF. For the CDR3, the DNA is TGCAGTGCTACCATAGCGGGAACTTACGAGCAGTACTTC.

The sample holds many counts of this clonotype. V and J are TRBV19 and TRBJ2-3; D is uncertain. Germline assignment: CDR1 LNHDA and CDR2 SQIVND (reference sequence). Trimming took 7 bases from V and 2 from J, leaving 10 bases between them. This CDR3 is built from 13 residues. DNA of the CDR3: TGTGCCAGTACCCCGTCGGACACAGATACGCAGTATTTT. It encodes CASTPSDTDTQYF.

This clonotype was seen ten or more times. V gene TRBV21-1 combines with J gene TRBJ2-1; the listed D gene, TRBD1, was not tested against the DNA. TRBV21-1 has pseudogene status. The CDR3 covers 16 residues. CDR3 nucleotide sequence: TGTGCCAGCAGCAAAACCCCGGGAGGCTCCTACAATGAGCAGTTCTTC. As protein: CASSKTPGGSYNEQFF.

This clonotype appeared a few times. V and J are TRBV12-3 or TRBV12-4 and TRBJ1-5; D gene uncertain. CDR3 length: 16 amino acids. The V gene lost 5 bases and the J gene lost 2 bases, with 16 bases spanning the gap. CDR3 sequence (DNA): TGTGCCAGCAGTCCGATGTCTTACGGGGGCAATCAGCCCCAGCATTTT. Residues: CASSPMSYGGNQPQHF.

The chain links TRBV18 to TRBJ1-4; a possible D gene is TRBD1 (5 bases). This CDR3 spans 15 amino acids. Germline lookup yields CDR1 KGHSH and CDR2 LQKENI. V lost 6 bases, J lost 3 bases, and 14 bases lay in between. The CDR3 loop reads CASSQDRTPNEKLFF. CDR3 in DNA: TGTGCCAGCTCGCAAGACAGAACTCCTAATGAAAAACTGTTTTTT.

This clonotype showed up many times. This chain connects TRBV30 to TRBJ2-3; 12 bases are shared with TRBD2. Germline V gene data show CDR1 as GTSNPN and CDR2 as SVGIG (reference sequence). This CDR3 has 15 amino acids. J was trimmed by 6 bases and V by 0 bases; bases with no gene match: 4. The CDR3 loop is CAWSVLAGGSDTQYF. The CDR3 nucleotides are TGTGCCTGGAGTGTACTAGCGGGGGGCTCCGATACGCAGTATTTT.

V usage is TRBV4-1 and J usage is TRBJ1-3, with TRBD1 as a possible D gene (5 bases). V was trimmed by 8 bases and J by 0 bases, leaving 8 bases between them. CDR3 size: 13 residues. Germline values: CDR1 MGHRA, CDR2 YSYEKL. This chain's CDR3 is CASGDLSGNTIYF. The CDR3 DNA is TGCGCCAGCGGGGACCTCTCTGGAAACACCATATATTTT.

This clonotype was counted between two and nine times. This rearrangement joins TRBV11-3 to TRBJ2-1; 8 nucleotides align to TRBD2. The ends lost 5 bases at V and 1 base at J; junction bases unmatched: 22. Germline V gene lookup returns CDR1 SGHNT and CDR2 YENEEA. This CDR3 contains 21 residues. DNA for the CDR3: TGTGCCAGCAGCCCCGGCACAGGGACAAGCGGGAGCCCCTATTCCTACAATGAGCAGTTCTTC. It yields the protein CASSPGTGTSGSPYSYNEQFF.

The rearrangement joins TRBV5-4 to TRBJ1-2, with D hard to call. This CDR3 has 13 amino acids. Germline CDR1 is SGHNT and CDR2 is YYREEE (reference sequence). Deletions cut 1 base from V and 3 bases from J, with 7 bases between. The CDR3 sequence is CASSLYRDYGYTF. CDR3 coding DNA: TGTGCCAGCAGCTTGTATAGAGACTATGGCTACACCTTC.

This clonotype was picked up a small number of times. V gene TRBV19 combines with J gene TRBJ1-5; no clear D. The V end was cut by 6 bases, the J end by 0 bases, with 21 bases between. The germline CDR1 and CDR2 sequences are LNHDA and SQIVND (reference sequence). The CDR3 runs to 18 residues. CDR3 residues: CASRRDGERAYSNQPQHF. The CDR3, as DNA: TGTGCCAGTAGAAGGGATGGTGAGCGGGCCTATAGCAATCAGCCCCAGCATTTT.